This T cell receptor beta chain was retrieved from a study of metastatic and nonmetastatic thyroid tumors. As for the study in general: Across blood and tumor or nodule tissue, repertoires from malignant and benign thyroid patients were compared with one another.

TCRdb reanalyzed the PCR reads with MiXCR. The repertoire holds 25,000 to 35,000 clones, with around 16% as singletons. The CDR3 has 13 residues. Deletions cut 0 bases from V and 9 bases from J, with 6 bases between. Per germline, CDR1 LNHNV and CDR2 YYDKDF (reference sequence). No treatment had been given to any patient before thyroid surgery. V gene TRBV15 combines with J gene TRBJ1-6, with D unclear. The TCR sequence derives from a female donor with papillary thyroid cancer or a benign thyroid nodule (not recorded which). Some clones in this sample may be carry-over from other donors' samples. Input material: blood. Here the CDR3 reads CATSRDIGSPLHF. The CDR3 DNA is TGTGCCACCAGCAGAGATATAGGTTCACCCCTCCACTTT. Looking up the rest from reference TRBV15 and TRBJ1-6 gives the full variable domain: DAMVIQNPRYQVTQFGKPVTLSCSQTLNHNVMYWYQQKSSQAPKLLFHYYDKDFNNEADTPDNFQSRRPNTSFCFLDIRSPGLGDTAMYLCATSRDIGSPLHFGNGTRLTVT.